A single sample is the source of the 2 T cell receptor beta chains below, sequenced in a study of post-analysis software for immune sequencing data. Study-level results: Comparison of patients with controls showed about 5 TRBV segments more frequent in patients, TRBV5-6, TRBV5-1 and TRBV20-1 among them.

Unique molecular identifiers tagged the TCR beta cDNA libraries. Via MiXCR, TCRdb re-called the PCR reads, giving one row per CDR3 protein. The table lists hundreds of thousands of distinct CDR3 sequences, roughly 45% of them singletons. Their recognized antigens are unknown. Sequencing used blood. The receptors stem from a girl aged 5-17 years with multiple sclerosis.

The J gene is TRBJ1-5, the V gene TRBV12-3 or TRBV12-4; D gene unclear. Trimming shortened V by 2 bases and J by 6 bases, and 14 bases separated the two germline ends. The CDR3 extends over 15 amino acids. Here the CDR3 reads CASSLIFGSGQPQHF. CDR3 nucleotides: TGTGCCAGCAGTTTAATATTTGGGTCCGGTCAGCCCCAGCATTTT.

This clonotype has just a few counts. The chain combines TRBV7-3 with TRBJ2-6; 8 nucleotides line up with TRBD1. The CDR3 loop spans 22 amino acids. In germline, CDR1 is SGHTA, CDR2 FQGTGA. J gave up 4 bases and V 5 bases, and 25 bases lay outside the gene matches. The CDR3: CASSEDLYLGRGRLTGANVLTF. For the CDR3, the DNA is TGTGCCAGCAGCGAAGATTTGTATTTGGGCAGGGGGCGCTTGACGGGGGCCAACGTCCTGACTTTC.